This T cell receptor beta chain was identified in a study of shared clonotypes between healthy human individuals (dated by TCRdb to about 2020). For the wider study: The cohort comprised a couple of women and a few men aged 18 to 49 years. For each donor, CD4 naive and CD4 memory were each run on three plates, CD8 naive on two plates, and CD8 memory on one plate. Blood TCR repertoires of five healthy adults were deeply sequenced to estimate repertoire size and the extent of clonotype sharing between individuals. Libraries were prepared and TCR repertoires were sequenced by different laboratories using diverse techniques, in order to increase sequencing depth and limit assay-specific biases. Each donor's leukapheresis produced roughly between roughly 0.85 and 10 billion PBMCs.

The CDR3 numbers 15 residues from cysteine through phenylalanine. Kept here is only the CDR3 DNA, which spans 45 bases and is read in frame from base 1. CDR1 and CDR2, looked up from the germline V gene, are MGHRA and YSYEKL. V is pruned by 1 base and J by 4 bases, leaving 5 bases of the junction without a gene match. On this clone itself: Its antigen is unknown. No much larger clonotype is one base removed from it; base qualities were not supplied.

Study-level results and caveats: Sampling was limited to blood, and TCR repertoires in tissue likely differ from TCR repertoires in blood. Pairwise subsampling indicated that sequencing depth was expected to affect the degree of clonotype sharing among donors. Naive subsets generally had larger estimated clonotype richness than memory subsets did. Across a handful of donors, roughly 5.1% of naive CD4, roughly 3.4% of naive CD8, about 2% of memory CD4, and approximately 0.4% of memory CD8 clonotypes were shared. The genetic and exposure-history diversity represented was limited by the small number of donors. Even with the large sequencing depth, rarefaction of the sorted-subset datasets indicated that sequencing was incomplete. Compared with non-shared clonotypes, the clonotypes found in all four sorted-subset donors had higher generation probabilities.

Using the deep immunoSEQ assay, multiplex PCR amplified TCR CDR3 regions from genomic DNA. Extracted genomic DNA from each cell subset was spread evenly across all wells of several immunoSEQ 96-well plates, with each plate serving as a replicate. For sorted subsets, about 200 ng genomic DNA, equal to 30,000 to 35,000 T cell genomes, was loaded into each replicate PCR. Purified libraries were measured with a Qubit 3.0 fluorometer, size-checked on a Bioanalyzer 2100, and measured again with the KAPA Library Quantification kit. Every immunoSEQ 96-well plate was sequenced on a dedicated single-read 150-cycle Illumina NextSeq 550 flow cell. The paper's processing steps were these. The immunoSEQ output contained only junctional sequences without quality scores, so filtering could not match that applied to full-length reads. Sequences were annotated with PyIR, a Python wrapper for IgBLAST v1.9, and V/J genes and CDR3 were assigned using IMGT germline references. Reads with weak V/J assignments (E-value above 1e-6), missing CDR3, stop codons, out-of-frame junctions, or ambiguous translated residues were removed. A V3J clonotype was defined by an identical inferred V gene, J gene, and CDR3 amino acid sequence. Percentage overlap between repertoires was computed as shared unique clonotypes divided by the size of the smaller repertoire. Richness of each repertoire was evaluated using RTK rarefaction, the Chao1 estimator, and Recon v2.1 estimates of unobserved clonotypes. OLGA was used to compute generation probabilities for all TCRbeta clonotypes that the gDNA method yielded from several donors. The clones in this table, taken by TCRdb from immuneACCESS, are in-frame only. Not every clone is retained; where verified, under half of the shortfall comes from an unresolved V gene, and the cause of the rest is unknown. V and J calls and clone size are those listed in that table; D and trimming were worked out from the DNA. This sample holds approximately 530,000 clones; 90% to 96% were observed only once. The leading ten clones occupy around 0.067% of the sample.

The donors were healthy, HIV-negative adults with no recently reported acute infections or vaccinations. All donors were Caucasian adults living in Nashville, Tennessee, USA. Magnetic negative selection was used to enrich CD4+ T cells, after which naive cells were positively selected on CD45RA and the negative fraction became the memory subset. After blood collection by leukapheresis, PBMCs were isolated using Ficoll-Histopaque density gradient centrifugation and then cryopreserved in the vapor phase of liquid nitrogen. Analytical flow cytometry was used to check the purity and quantity of each magnetically sorted T cell population. Genomic DNA was isolated from every sorted fraction and measured by UV absorbance on a Nanodrop 2000c.

The V gene is TRBV4-1 and the J gene is TRBJ2-7; the central 9 bases match TRBD1. This TCR was sampled from a woman aged 25 to 45 in good health. Input material: naive CD4+ T cells sorted from blood. The sample's cell subset or site label is to be understood as: CD45RA+ positively selected. The CDR3 sequence is CASSQGGQGQYEQYF. The nucleotides read TGCGCCAGCAGCCAAGGGGGACAGGGCCAGTACGAGCAGTACTTC.